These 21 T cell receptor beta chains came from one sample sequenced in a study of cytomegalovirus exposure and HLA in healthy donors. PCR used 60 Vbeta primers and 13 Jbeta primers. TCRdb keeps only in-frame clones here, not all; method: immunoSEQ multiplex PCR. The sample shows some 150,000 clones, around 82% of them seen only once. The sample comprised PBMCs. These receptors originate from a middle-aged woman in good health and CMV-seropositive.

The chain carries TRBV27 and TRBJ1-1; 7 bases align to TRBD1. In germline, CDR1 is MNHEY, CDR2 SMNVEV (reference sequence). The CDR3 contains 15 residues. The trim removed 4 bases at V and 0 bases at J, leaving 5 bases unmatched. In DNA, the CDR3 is TGTGCCAGCAGTTCAGGACAGGTCGTGAACACTGAAGCTTTCTTT. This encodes CASSSGQVVNTEAFF.

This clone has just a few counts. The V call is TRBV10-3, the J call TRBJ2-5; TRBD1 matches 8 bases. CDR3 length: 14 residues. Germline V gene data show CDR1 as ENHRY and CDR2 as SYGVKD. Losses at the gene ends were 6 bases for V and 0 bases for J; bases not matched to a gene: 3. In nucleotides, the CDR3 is TGTGCCATCAGAAAGGACAGGGACCAAGAGACCCAGTACTTC. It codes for CAIRKDRDQETQYF.

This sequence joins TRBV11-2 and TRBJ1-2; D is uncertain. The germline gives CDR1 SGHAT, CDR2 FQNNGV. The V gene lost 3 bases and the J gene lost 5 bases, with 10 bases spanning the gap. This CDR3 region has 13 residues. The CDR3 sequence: CASSLSQLYGYTF. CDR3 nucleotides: TGTGCCAGCAGCTTGTCACAGCTTTATGGCTACACCTTC. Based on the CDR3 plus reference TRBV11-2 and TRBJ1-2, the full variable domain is EAGVAQSPRYKIIEKRQSVAFWCNPISGHATLYWYQQILGQGPKLLIQFQNNGVVDDSQLPKDRFSAERLKGVDSTLKIQPAKLEDSAVYLCASSLSQLYGYTFGSGTRLTVV.

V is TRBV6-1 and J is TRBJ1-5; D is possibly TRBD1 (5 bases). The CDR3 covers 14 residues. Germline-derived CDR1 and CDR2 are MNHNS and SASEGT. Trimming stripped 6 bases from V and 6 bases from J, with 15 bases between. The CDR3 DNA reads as TGTGCCAGCAGGGGGGGGACCGCAGGTCAGCCCCAGCATTTT. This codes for CASRGGTAGQPQHF.

The DNA of the CDR3 is TGTGCCAGCAGCTTAGCCTCCCTTGGGCTAGCGGGAGCCTACAATGAGCAGTTCTTC. Encoded protein: CASSLASLGLAGAYNEQFF. This chain links TRBV7-9 with TRBJ2-1; 10 bases map to TRBD2. V was clipped by 0 bases and J by 2 bases; unmatched bases: 10. The CDR3 loop spans 19 amino acids. Germline V CDR1 and CDR2: SEHNR, FQNEAQ (reference sequence).

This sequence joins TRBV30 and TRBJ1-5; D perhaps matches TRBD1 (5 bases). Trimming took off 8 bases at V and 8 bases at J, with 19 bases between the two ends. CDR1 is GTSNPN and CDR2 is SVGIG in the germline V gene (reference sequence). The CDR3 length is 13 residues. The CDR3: CATDRGPGEPQHF. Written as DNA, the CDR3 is TGTGCCACCGATCGGGGTCCGGGGGAGCCCCAGCATTTT.

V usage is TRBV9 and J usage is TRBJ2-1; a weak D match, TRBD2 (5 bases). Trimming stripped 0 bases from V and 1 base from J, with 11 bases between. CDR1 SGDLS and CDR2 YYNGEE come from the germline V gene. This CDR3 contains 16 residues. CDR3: CASSVGESWSYNEQFF. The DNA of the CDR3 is TGTGCCAGCAGCGTAGGGGAGTCCTGGTCCTACAATGAGCAGTTCTTC.

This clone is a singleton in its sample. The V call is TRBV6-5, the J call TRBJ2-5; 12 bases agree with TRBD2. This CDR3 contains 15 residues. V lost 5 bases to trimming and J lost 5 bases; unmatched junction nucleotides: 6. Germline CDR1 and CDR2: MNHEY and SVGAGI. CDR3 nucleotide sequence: TGTGCCAGCAGTGCGACTAGCGGGAGATACGAGACCCAGTACTTC. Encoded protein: CASSATSGRYETQYF.

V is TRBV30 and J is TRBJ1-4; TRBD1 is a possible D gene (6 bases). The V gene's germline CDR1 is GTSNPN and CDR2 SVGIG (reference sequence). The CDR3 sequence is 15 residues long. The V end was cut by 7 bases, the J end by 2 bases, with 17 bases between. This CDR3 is CASPGGRGTNEKLFF. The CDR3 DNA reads TGTGCCTCCCCGGGGGGCCGGGGGACTAATGAAAAACTGTTTTTT.

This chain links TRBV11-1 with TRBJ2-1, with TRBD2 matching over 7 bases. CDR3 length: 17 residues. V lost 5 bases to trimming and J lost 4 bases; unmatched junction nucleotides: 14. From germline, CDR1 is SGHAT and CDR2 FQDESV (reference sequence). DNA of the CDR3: TGTGCCAGCAGCCCTCCTGCTAGCGGCAATCAATACAATGAGCAGTTCTTC. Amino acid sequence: CASSPPASGNQYNEQFF.

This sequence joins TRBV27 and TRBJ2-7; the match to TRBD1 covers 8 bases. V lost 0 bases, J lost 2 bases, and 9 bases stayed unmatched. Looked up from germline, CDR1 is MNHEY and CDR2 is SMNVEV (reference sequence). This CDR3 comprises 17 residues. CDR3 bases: TGTGCCAGCAGTTTATCGCCCGCCAGGGGGCGAACCTACGAGCAGTACTTC. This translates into CASSLSPARGRTYEQYF.

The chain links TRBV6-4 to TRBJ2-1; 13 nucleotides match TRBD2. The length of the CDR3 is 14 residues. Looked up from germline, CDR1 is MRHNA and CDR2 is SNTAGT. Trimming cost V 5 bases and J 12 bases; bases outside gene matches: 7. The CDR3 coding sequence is TGTGCCAGCAGTCCGACTAGCGGGAGGTTTTTGCAGTTCTTC. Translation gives CASSPTSGRFLQFF.

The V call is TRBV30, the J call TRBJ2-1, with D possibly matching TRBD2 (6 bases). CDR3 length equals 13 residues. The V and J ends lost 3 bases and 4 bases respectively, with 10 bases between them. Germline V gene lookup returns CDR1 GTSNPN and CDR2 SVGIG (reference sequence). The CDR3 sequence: CAWSTGVYNEQFF. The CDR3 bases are TGTGCCTGGAGCACGGGAGTTTACAATGAGCAGTTCTTC.

DNA of the CDR3: TGTGCCAGCAGCTTAACATCCCTAGCGTTTAGCTCCTACAATGAGCAGTTCTTC. Translating gives CASSLTSLAFSSYNEQFF. The genes are TRBV7-2 and TRBJ2-1; D possibly corresponds to TRBD2 (6 bases). The CDR3 is made up of 18 amino acids. Germline V gene lookup returns CDR1 SGHTA and CDR2 FQGNSA. With 2 bases removed from V and 0 bases from J, the gap between germline ends came to 17 bases.

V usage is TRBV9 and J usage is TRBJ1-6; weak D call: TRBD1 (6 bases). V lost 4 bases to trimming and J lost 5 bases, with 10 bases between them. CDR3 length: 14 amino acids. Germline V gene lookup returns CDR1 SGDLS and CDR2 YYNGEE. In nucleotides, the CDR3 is TGTGCCAGCAGCCGACGGACAGATAATTCACCCCTCCACTTT. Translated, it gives CASSRRTDNSPLHF.

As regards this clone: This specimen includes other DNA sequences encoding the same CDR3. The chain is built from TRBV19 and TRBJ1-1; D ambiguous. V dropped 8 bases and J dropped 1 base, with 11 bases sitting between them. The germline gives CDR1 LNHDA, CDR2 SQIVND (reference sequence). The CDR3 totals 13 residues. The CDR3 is CASSQVGNTEAFF. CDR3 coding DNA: TGTGCCAGTTCCCAGGTCGGGAACACTGAAGCTTTCTTT.

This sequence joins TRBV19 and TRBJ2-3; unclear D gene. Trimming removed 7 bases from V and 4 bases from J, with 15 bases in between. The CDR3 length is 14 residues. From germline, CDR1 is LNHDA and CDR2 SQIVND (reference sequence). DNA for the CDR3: TGTGCCAGTACCCGCGGAGACTTACCAGATACGCAGTATTTT. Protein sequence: CASTRGDLPDTQYF. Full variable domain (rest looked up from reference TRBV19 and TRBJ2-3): DGGITQSPKYLFRKEGQNVTLSCEQNLNHDAMYWYRQDPGQGLRLIYYSQIVNDFQKGDIAEGYSVSREKKESFPLTVTSAQKNPTAFYLCASTRGDLPDTQYFGPGTRLTVL.

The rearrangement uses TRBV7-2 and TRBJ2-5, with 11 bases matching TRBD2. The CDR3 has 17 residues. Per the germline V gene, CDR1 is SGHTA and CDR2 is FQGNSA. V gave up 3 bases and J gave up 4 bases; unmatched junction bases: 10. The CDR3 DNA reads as TGTGCCAGCAGCTTTGGGCGACTAGCGGGACCAGTAGAGACCCAGTACTTC. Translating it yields CASSFGRLAGPVETQYF.

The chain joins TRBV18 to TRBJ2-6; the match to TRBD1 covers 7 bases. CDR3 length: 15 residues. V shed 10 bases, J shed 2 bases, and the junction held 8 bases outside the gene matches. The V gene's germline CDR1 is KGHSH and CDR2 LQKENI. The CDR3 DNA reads TGTGCCACCTTCCCCCAGGGGGCTGGGGCCAACGTCCTGACTTTC. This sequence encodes CATFPQGAGANVLTF.

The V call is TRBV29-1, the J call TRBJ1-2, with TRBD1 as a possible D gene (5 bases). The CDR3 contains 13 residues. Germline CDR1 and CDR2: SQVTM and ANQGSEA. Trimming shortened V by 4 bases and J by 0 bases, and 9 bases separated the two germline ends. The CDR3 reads CSVVGAANYGYTF. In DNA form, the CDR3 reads TGCAGCGTTGTAGGGGCAGCTAACTATGGCTACACCTTC.

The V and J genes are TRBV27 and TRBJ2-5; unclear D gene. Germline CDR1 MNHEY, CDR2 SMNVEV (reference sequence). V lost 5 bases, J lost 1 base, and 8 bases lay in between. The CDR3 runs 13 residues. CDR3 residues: CASSLWAQETQYF. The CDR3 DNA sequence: TGTGCCAGCAGTCTTTGGGCCCAAGAGACCCAGTACTTC.